This TCR beta chain is from a study of Graves' ophthalmopathy and Graves' hyperthyroidism. Across the study: Before any treatment was given, at initial diagnosis, peripheral blood was collected. General study results and limits: Most expanded clonotypes from thyroid (those above 0.001 frequency) were also found in blood.

A note on this clonotype: Its target is not known.

Uncontrolled infections, other autoimmune diseases, pregnancy or lactation barred patients from enrollment. Around 10 ml of fresh blood yielded the PBMCs by density gradient. Investigators amplified TCR beta CDR3 regions from RNA transcripts. An opening RT-PCR round employed HTBI primers and preceded a second-round multiplex PCR. TCRdb independently ran MiXCR on the multiplex PCR reads; one entry per CDR3 protein. The data hold about 740,000 distinct CDR3 sequences, with around 40% observed a single time. Sequencing was carried out using peripheral blood. This clonotype was sampled from an adult man with Graves' ophthalmopathy.

Written as DNA, the CDR3 is TGTGCCAGCAGCTTTAGCCGGGACCACTCTGGAAACACCATATATTTT. Protein sequence: CASSFSRDHSGNTIYF. The chain uses TRBV7-6 and TRBJ1-3; tentative D call: TRBD1 (5 bases). The germline V gene encodes CDR1 SGHVS and CDR2 FNYEAQ. Trimming shortened V by 3 bases and J by 0 bases, and 12 bases separated the two germline ends. This CDR3 contains 16 residues.